These 27 T cell receptor beta chains share one sample of origin, sequenced in a study of CD8 T cells in Susac syndrome. Roughly 0.45 to 1 ug RNA was reverse transcribed with random hexamers. TCRdb re-called the immunoSEQ multiplex PCR reads with MiXCR, one entry per CDR3 protein. The table includes 200,000 or so distinct CDR3 sequences, 90% to 95% detected once. The material sequenced was CD4+ T cells from PBMCs. The receptor source for this set is a human donor with multiple sclerosis.

The CDR3 loop is CSVNSGATNEQFF. CDR3 DNA: TGCAGCGTTAATAGCGGGGCCACTAATGAGCAGTTCTTC. This sequence joins TRBV29-1 and TRBJ2-1; 8 nucleotides agree with TRBD2. The CDR3 runs 13 residues. Germline V gene sequence: CDR1 SQVTM, CDR2 ANQGSEA. Trimming took 5 bases from V and 7 from J; bases not matched to a gene: 7.

The rearrangement uses TRBV27 and TRBJ1-2, with D perhaps matching TRBD1 (6 bases). Germline CDR1 MNHEY, CDR2 SMNVEV (reference sequence). The CDR3 has 16 amino acids. The V end lost 6 bases, the J end lost 4 bases, and 21 bases lay between the germline ends. DNA of the CDR3: TGTGCCAGCAGCACTCCCTCGGGGGAAGGGGGCTATGGCTACACCTTC. Protein sequence: CASSTPSGEGGYGYTF.

The chain has TRBV30 and TRBJ2-2, with 8 bases that match TRBD1. The CDR3 is 14 amino acids. V lost 7 bases to trimming and J lost 3 bases; unmatched junction nucleotides: 7. The germline gives CDR1 GTSNPN, CDR2 SVGIG (reference sequence). The CDR3 DNA reads as TGTGCCTCCAATCGACAGGGGCACACCGGGGAGCTGTTTTTT. Its protein is CASNRQGHTGELFF. The full variable domain, rest sourced from reference TRBV30 and TRBJ2-2, is SQTIHQWPATLVQPVGSPLSLECTVEGTSNPNLYWYRQAAGRGLQLLFYSVGIGQISSEVPQNLSASRPQDRQFILSSKKLLLSDSGFYLCASNRQGHTGELFFGEGSRLTVL.

The chain couples TRBV4-1 to TRBJ2-7; 11 nucleotides match TRBD2. The J segment lost 5 bases and the V segment lost 1 base, leaving 7 bases of the junction unmatched. Germline V gene sequence: CDR1 MGHRA, CDR2 YSYEKL. The CDR3 covers 16 residues. The CDR3 loop is CASSQVNMGLADEQYF. As DNA, the CDR3 is TGCGCCAGCAGCCAAGTTAACATGGGACTAGCGGACGAGCAGTACTTC.

J is TRBJ1-1 and V is TRBV4-2; D remains unclear. CDR3 length: 17 residues. The germline V gene has CDR1 LGHNA and CDR2 YNFKEQ. V lost 0 bases and J lost 0, with 14 bases in between. This CDR3 is CASSQDSLAGMNTEAFF. Here the CDR3 DNA reads TGTGCCAGCAGCCAAGATTCGTTGGCGGGGATGAACACTGAAGCTTTCTTT.

The V call is TRBV7-8, the J call TRBJ2-5, with D possibly TRBD2 on 6 matching bases. Germline V gives CDR1 SGHVS, CDR2 FQNEAQ. V shed 4 bases and J shed 3 bases, with 15 bases lying between them. The CDR3 is 15 residues long. In DNA, the CDR3 is TGTGCCAGCAGCTCACGAGCGGGCTCGAAAGAGACCCAGTACTTC. It specifies CASSSRAGSKETQYF.

The CDR3 sequence: CSVEGNGGYTF. The CDR3 DNA is TGCAGCGTTGAGGGTAATGGTGGCTACACCTTC. This chain connects TRBV29-1 to TRBJ1-2; D gene unclear. Germline CDR1 reads SQVTM; CDR2 reads ANQGSEA. The V end was cut by 3 bases, the J end by 7 bases, with 9 bases between. This CDR3 comprises 11 residues.

The chain recombines TRBV11-2 with TRBJ1-2; D uncertain. Germline CDR1 reads SGHAT; CDR2 reads FQNNGV. V was pared by 1 base and J by 4 bases, with 10 bases between. CDR3 size: 14 residues. CDR3 sequence reads: CASSLVWTSYGYTF. The CDR3 coding sequence is TGTGCCAGCAGCTTAGTATGGACCTCCTATGGCTACACCTTC.

The chain carries TRBV7-9 and TRBJ2-1; D uncertain. Germline V lookup: CDR1 SEHNR, CDR2 FQNEAQ (reference sequence). The CDR3 consists of 14 residues. V was shortened by 5 bases and J by 7 bases, with 15 bases between the two germline ends. The CDR3 reads CASSLPLGRNEQFF. CDR3 bases: TGTGCCAGCAGCCTACCGCTCGGGCGGAATGAGCAGTTCTTC.

The chain links TRBV20-1 to TRBJ2-7; D gene ambiguous. Trimming pared 0 bases from V and 4 bases from J, leaving 13 bases between. Germline CDR1 is DFQATT and CDR2 is SNEGSKA (reference sequence). This CDR3 spans 14 amino acids. In nucleotides, the CDR3 is TGCAGTGCTAGAGATGAAGTCTCGGAGTACGAGCAGTACTTC. Translating gives CSARDEVSEYEQYF.

This clonotype was counted only a few times. The rearrangement joins TRBV3-1 to TRBJ2-2; D gene uncertain. This CDR3 comprises 14 residues. Trimming shortened V by 1 base and J by 2 bases, and 5 bases separated the two germline ends. Germline CDR1 is LGHDT and CDR2 is YNNKEL (reference sequence). The CDR3 bases are TGTGCCAGCAGCCAAGCGACTAACACCGGGGAGCTGTTTTTT. This gives the protein CASSQATNTGELFF.

J is TRBJ1-2 and V is TRBV20-1; D possibly corresponds to TRBD1 (5 bases). Trimming removed 6 bases from V and 0 bases from J, with 8 bases in between. CDR1 is DFQATT and CDR2 is SNEGSKA in the germline V gene (reference sequence). The CDR3 sequence is 12 residues long. The CDR3 loop reads CSAWGTNYGYTF. Written as DNA, the CDR3 is TGCAGTGCCTGGGGGACTAACTATGGCTACACCTTC.

The chain couples TRBV20-1 to TRBJ2-1; D remains ambiguous. Germline CDR1 is DFQATT and CDR2 is SNEGSKA (reference sequence). This CDR3 region has 12 residues. Trimming took off 6 bases at V and 4 bases at J, with 10 bases between the two ends. The CDR3 coding sequence is TGCAGTGCCTCCCCCCGGTACAATGAGCAGTTCTTC. Translation: CSASPRYNEQFF.

The V gene is TRBV29-1, the J gene TRBJ2-7, with a tentative D call TRBD2 (5 bases). The CDR3 has 13 amino acids. The germline CDR1 and CDR2 sequences are SQVTM and ANQGSEA. V was pared by 7 bases and J by 2 bases, with 15 bases between. The CDR3 sequence is CSARREEAYEQYF. As DNA, the CDR3 is TGCAGCGCCCGCCGGGAAGAAGCCTACGAGCAGTACTTC.

The V and J genes are TRBV7-6 and TRBJ1-2; a possible D gene is TRBD1 (6 bases). CDR1 is SGHVS, CDR2 FNYEAQ, per germline. The V gene lost 4 bases and the J gene lost 8 bases, with 14 bases spanning the gap. This CDR3 spans 13 amino acids. This CDR3 is CASSWTALGGYTF. The CDR3 nucleotides read TGTGCCAGCAGCTGGACAGCGCTCGGCGGCTACACCTTC.

The chain is built from TRBV29-1 and TRBJ1-1, with unresolved D. CDR1 SQVTM and CDR2 ANQGSEA come from the germline V gene. The CDR3 contains 13 residues. V lost 4 bases to trimming and J lost 3 bases, with 12 bases between them. CDR3 loop: CSVVEGRDTEAFF. DNA of the CDR3: TGCAGCGTTGTGGAGGGCCGGGACACTGAAGCTTTCTTT. Together with reference TRBV29-1 and TRBJ1-1, the CDR3 gives the full variable domain: SAVISQKPSRDICQRGTSLTIQCQVDSQVTMMFWYRQQPGQSLTLIATANQGSEATYESGFVIDKFPISRPNLTFSTLTVSNMSPEDSSIYLCSVVEGRDTEAFFGQGTRLTVV.

The rearrangement joins TRBV6-5 to TRBJ2-3; 11 bases fit TRBD2. The V gene end was trimmed by 6 bases and the J gene end by 8 bases; junction bases not matched to a gene: 7. The CDR3 is 14 residues long. Germline V lookup: CDR1 MNHEY, CDR2 SVGAGI. The CDR3 nucleotides are TGTGCCAGCAGCCTAGCGGGGGGAGGGGGTACGCAGTATTTT. This codes for CASSLAGGGGTQYF.

This chain uses TRBV2 with TRBJ1-5; TRBD1 is a possible D gene (6 bases). With 6 bases removed from V and 9 bases from J, the gap between germline ends came to 9 bases. Germline V gene lookup returns CDR1 SNHLY and CDR2 FYNNEI. The CDR3 totals 11 residues. CDR3 protein: CASREGGPQHF. The CDR3 DNA is TGTGCCAGCAGAGAGGGGGGGCCCCAGCATTTT. Full variable domain (rest looked up from reference TRBV2 and TRBJ1-5): EPEVTQTPSHQVTQMGQEVILRCVPISNHLYFYWYRQILGQKVEFLVSFYNNEISEKSEIFDDQFSVERPDGSNFTLKIRSTKLEDSAMYFCASREGGPQHFGDGTRLSIL.

The rearrangement links TRBV20-1 to TRBJ1-3; no firm D call. The V gene's germline CDR1 is DFQATT and CDR2 SNEGSKA (reference sequence). Trimming cost V 5 bases and J 2 bases, with 13 bases left between them. CDR3 length: 14 residues. The CDR3 bases are TGCAGTGCTTACACAAGGGTTCCTGGAAACACCATATATTTT. It codes for CSAYTRVPGNTIYF.

This clonotype was seen once. The chain combines TRBV20-1 with TRBJ1-5; D remains ambiguous. Trimming removed 0 bases from V and 3 bases from J, with 6 bases in between. CDR1 and CDR2 (germline): DFQATT, SNEGSKA (reference sequence). CDR3 length: 13 residues. The CDR3 nucleotides are TGCAGTGCTAGAGATCCAGACAATCAGCCCCAGCATTTT. As protein: CSARDPDNQPQHF.

The chain is built from TRBV4-2 and TRBJ1-5; no definite D call. V was shortened by 0 bases and J by 7 bases, with 10 bases between the two germline ends. CDR1 LGHNA and CDR2 YNFKEQ come from the germline V gene. CDR3 size: 14 residues. Here the CDR3 DNA reads TGTGCCAGCAGCCAAGATAAAATTGGGCAGCCCCAGCATTTT. This translates into CASSQDKIGQPQHF.

The V call is TRBV3-1, the J call TRBJ1-5; unclear D gene. The CDR3 totals 12 residues. Trimming removed 5 bases from V and 11 bases from J, with 13 bases in between. Germline CDR1 and CDR2: LGHDT and YNNKEL (reference sequence). The CDR3 coding sequence is TGTGCCAGCAGCGTAGGGTTTGGGGCCCAGCATTTT. It codes for CASSVGFGAQHF.

This chain links TRBV30 with TRBJ2-1; 9 bases align to TRBD1. The CDR3 runs 15 residues. V lost 6 bases and J lost 2; bases outside the gene matches: 8. Germline V gene data show CDR1 as GTSNPN and CDR2 as SVGIG (reference sequence). CDR3 nucleotides: TGTGCCTGCATTGGGGGACAGGGTGCCTACAATGAGCAGTTCTTC. Its protein is CACIGGQGAYNEQFF.

The chain uses TRBV29-1 and TRBJ2-1; 10 bases fit TRBD2. Germline V gives CDR1 SQVTM, CDR2 ANQGSEA. The length of the CDR3 is 15 residues. Germline trimming cut 0 bases from V and 4 bases from J; bases unmatched to any gene: 3. CDR3 DNA sequence: TGCAGCGTTGAAGAGAGCGGGAGGGCTTACAATGAGCAGTTCTTC. Its protein is CSVEESGRAYNEQFF.

J is TRBJ2-3 and V is TRBV24-1; D ambiguous. CDR1 and CDR2 from the germline V gene are KGHDR and SFDVKD. Trimming cost V 8 bases and J 5 bases, with 10 bases left between them. CDR3 length equals 12 residues. CDR3 region: CATTGRRDTQYF. The CDR3 nucleotides read TGTGCCACCACCGGACGCCGAGATACGCAGTATTTT.

The V gene is TRBV5-1, the J gene TRBJ2-1; D may be TRBD2 (6 bases). CDR1 SGHRS and CDR2 YFSETQ come from the germline V gene. Trimming removed 4 bases from V and 2 bases from J, with 10 bases in between. This CDR3 spans 14 amino acids. CDR3 DNA sequence: TGCGCCAGCAGCAATAGCGGCACCTACAATGAGCAGTTCTTC. As protein: CASSNSGTYNEQFF.

The chain has TRBV20-1 and TRBJ2-5; tentative D call: TRBD2 (6 bases). CDR1 and CDR2 from the germline V gene are DFQATT and SNEGSKA (reference sequence). The CDR3 covers 13 residues. Trimming removed 6 bases at V and 3 bases at J, with 14 bases between. CDR3 sequence reads: CSAQTSREETQYF. As DNA, the CDR3 is TGCAGTGCCCAGACTAGTAGGGAAGAGACCCAGTACTTC.